The present T cell receptor beta chain was sequenced within a study of blood T cell repertoires in COVID-19. Measured with immunoSEQ multiplex PCR; TCRdb has only the in-frame clones, and not every one. Of roughly 250,000 clones detected, 84% appear once; the ten largest clones hold around 7.8%. Of note for this clone: This sample includes further DNA sequences coding for the same CDR3.

The CDR3 is 16 residues long. V lost 2 bases and J lost 4; bases outside the gene matches: 2. The germline V gene has CDR1 SGDLS and CDR2 YYNGEE. The sample taken for sequencing was peripheral blood. The V and J genes are TRBV9 and TRBJ2-1; 14 nucleotides agree with TRBD2. This clonotype originated in a human donor in a cohort sampled during active COVID-19. CDR3 protein: CASSVGLAGGYNEQFF. Written as DNA, the CDR3 is TGTGCCAGCAGCGTTGGACTAGCGGGAGGTTACAATGAGCAGTTCTTC.